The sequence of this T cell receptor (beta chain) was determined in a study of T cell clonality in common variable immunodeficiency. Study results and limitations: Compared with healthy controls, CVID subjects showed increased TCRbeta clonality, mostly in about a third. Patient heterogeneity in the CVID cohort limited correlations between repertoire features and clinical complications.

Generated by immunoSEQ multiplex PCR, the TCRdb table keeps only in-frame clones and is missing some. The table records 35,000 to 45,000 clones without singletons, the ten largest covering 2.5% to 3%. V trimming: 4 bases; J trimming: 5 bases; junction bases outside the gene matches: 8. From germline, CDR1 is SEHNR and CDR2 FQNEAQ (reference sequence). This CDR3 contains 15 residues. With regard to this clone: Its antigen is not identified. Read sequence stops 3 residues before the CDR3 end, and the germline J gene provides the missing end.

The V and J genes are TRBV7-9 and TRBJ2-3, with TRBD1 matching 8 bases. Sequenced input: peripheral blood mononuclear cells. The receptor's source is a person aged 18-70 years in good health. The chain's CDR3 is CASSSPGGMGDTQYF. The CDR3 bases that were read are TGTGCCAGCAGCTCCCCAGGGGGCATGGGAGATACG.